A single sample gave rise to the 10 T cell receptor beta chains below, sequenced in a study of shared clonotypes between healthy human individuals. Here immunoSEQ multiplex PCR was the method, and the copy in TCRdb shows in-frame clones only, minus some. The sample records roughly 2.4 million clones, approximately 95% being singletons. The material sequenced was naive CD4+ T cells sorted from blood. Sample subset: CD45RA+ positively selected. These receptors all come from a man between 18 and 29 years old in good health.

The V and J genes are TRBV5-1 and TRBJ2-1, with TRBD1 matching 10 bases. The V gene end was trimmed by 4 bases and the J gene end by 7 bases; junction bases not matched to a gene: 8. The germline V gene encodes CDR1 SGHRS and CDR2 YFSETQ. CDR3 length: 15 amino acids. CDR3 sequence reads: CASSETGTGENEQFF. For the CDR3, the DNA is TGCGCCAGCAGCGAGACCGGGACAGGGGAAAATGAGCAGTTCTTC.

The chain carries TRBV29-1 and TRBJ1-1, with 7 nucleotides matching TRBD1. CDR3 length: 13 amino acids. The V gene's germline CDR1 is SQVTM and CDR2 ANQGSEA. After removal of 7 bases from V and 0 bases from J, the junction contained 5 bases not matched to a gene. CDR3 sequence reads: CSGRQGLNTEAFF. DNA of the CDR3: TGCAGCGGGCGACAGGGCTTGAACACTGAAGCTTTCTTT.

V gene TRBV4-3 combines with J gene TRBJ2-7, with 7 nucleotides matching TRBD2. V gave up 4 bases and J gave up 1 base; unmatched junction bases: 7. The CDR3 is made up of 15 amino acids. CDR1 and CDR2 (germline): LGHNA, YSLEER. This CDR3 is CASSLGTIQSYEQYF. For the CDR3, the DNA is TGCGCCAGCAGCCTCGGGACTATACAGTCCTACGAGCAGTACTTC.

The CDR3 region is CASSPQLAKSYEQYF. The CDR3 DNA is TGTGCCAGTAGTCCTCAACTAGCGAAATCCTACGAGCAGTACTTC. This chain connects TRBV19 to TRBJ2-7, with TRBD2 identical over 7 bases. V lost 5 bases to trimming and J lost 1 base; unmatched junction nucleotides: 8. The CDR3 sequence is 15 residues long. The germline V gene encodes CDR1 LNHDA and CDR2 SQIVND (reference sequence).

The V and J genes are TRBV19 and TRBJ1-5; 7 bases agree with TRBD1. J gave up 2 bases and V 8 bases, and 6 bases lay outside the gene matches. The germline CDR1 and CDR2 sequences are LNHDA and SQIVND (reference sequence). There are 14 residues in the CDR3. The CDR3 nucleotides are TGTGCCAGTTGGAGGGGGCAAGGCAATCAGCCCCAGCATTTT. The encoded protein is CASWRGQGNQPQHF.

This clone was found once. The CDR3 protein is CASSLVQGMVSSEKLFF. The CDR3 bases are TGTGCCAGCAGCTTAGTACAGGGAATGGTTTCTTCCGAAAAACTGTTTTTT. V and J are TRBV11-2 and TRBJ1-4; D may be TRBD1 (6 bases). This CDR3 has 17 residues. In germline, CDR1 is SGHAT, CDR2 FQNNGV. Trimming removed 1 base at V and 8 bases at J, with 20 bases between.

The rearrangement uses TRBV29-1 and TRBJ2-2; 10 nucleotides align to TRBD1. There are 16 residues in the CDR3. V was pared by 4 bases and J by 5 bases, with 10 bases of the junction left unmatched. CDR1 is SQVTM, CDR2 ANQGSEA, per germline. The CDR3 DNA sequence: TGCAGCGTTGCCCGGGACAGGGGAGTCGGGACCGGGGAGCTGTTTTTT. It translates to CSVARDRGVGTGELFF.

The CDR3 DNA is TGCGCCAGCAGCGAAGGGTACAATGAGCAGTTCTTC. Its protein is CASSEGYNEQFF. V usage is TRBV5-1 and J usage is TRBJ2-1, with D uncertain. This CDR3 contains 12 residues. Trimming took off 4 bases at V and 4 bases at J, with 6 bases between the two ends. Germline CDR1 reads SGHRS; CDR2 reads YFSETQ.

Comments on this clone: Other DNA sequences in this specimen translate into the identical CDR3. This sequence joins TRBV27 and TRBJ1-2, with 9 nucleotides matching TRBD1. CDR1 and CDR2 (germline): MNHEY, SMNVEV (reference sequence). With V trimmed by 6 bases and J by 7 bases, 3 bases remained unmatched. This CDR3 spans 12 amino acids. The CDR3 nucleotides are TGTGCCAGCAGACAGGGGGCCGGTGGCTACACCTTC. Protein sequence: CASRQGAGGYTF.

This clone was detected only once. The J gene is TRBJ2-2, the V gene TRBV5-4; TRBD1 matches at 8 bases. Germline-derived CDR1 and CDR2 are SGHNT and YYREEE (reference sequence). With 0 bases clipped from V and 1 base from J, the junction kept 2 bases outside the gene matches. The CDR3 length is 16 residues. The CDR3 DNA reads TGTGCCAGCAGCTTGGCGACAGGGGAGAACACCGGGGAGCTGTTTTTT. Translation: CASSLATGENTGELFF.